This TCR beta chain was observed in a study of graft-versus-host responses after intestinal transplantation. Study in general: Induction with anti-thymocyte globulin, then tacrolimus and steroids for approximately three years, was given to all recipients. General study results and limits: An association linked early post-transplant HvG declines with peak circulating GvH clone levels. Those patients showing graft-donor T cell macrochimerism displayed high graft-versus-host to host-versus-graft clonal ratios in allografts. The authors found GvH clones in recipient marrow, some appearing first in ileum or blood.

The ends lost 7 bases at V and 2 bases at J; junction bases unmatched: 3. The length of the CDR3 is 13 residues. Germline V lookup: CDR1 SQVTM, CDR2 ANQGSEA. On this clone: Antigen: not known.

Assay: immunoSEQ multiplex PCR; the TCRdb copy retains only in-frame clones and omits some. Of over 65,000 clones in the sample, 80% to 95% were seen once. The chain joins TRBV29-1 to TRBJ2-3; 10 nucleotides match TRBD2. The material was unstimulated CD8+ T cells sorted from spleen or lymph node cells, obtained before transplant. The receptor comes from a human donor who was the organ donor for an intestinal transplant. The CDR3 sequence is CSGTSGATDTQYF. The DNA of the CDR3 is TGCAGCGGAACTAGCGGGGCCACAGATACGCAGTATTTT.